These 27 T cell receptor beta chains were sequenced from one sample in a study of cytomegalovirus exposure and HLA in healthy donors. PCR used 60 Vbeta primers and 13 Jbeta primers. Clones were read by immunoSEQ multiplex PCR, and TCRdb kept only the in-frame ones, dropping some. The sample shows approximately 120,000 clones, about 10% of them seen only once. The sample was PBMCs. Receptors were obtained from a woman between 18 and 30 years old in good health and CMV-seropositive.

The chain combines TRBV7-9 with TRBJ2-7; 8 bases agree with TRBD2. V was clipped by 5 bases and J by 12 bases; unmatched bases: 9. In germline, CDR1 is SEHNR, CDR2 FQNEAQ (reference sequence). This CDR3 is 12 amino acids long. The CDR3 bases are TGTGCCAGCAGCCCGATAAGCGGGAGCTCGTACTTC. Residues: CASSPISGSSYF.

The J gene is TRBJ1-2, the V gene TRBV16, with 10 bases fitting TRBD1. V was pared by 4 bases and J by 5 bases, with 7 bases of the junction left unmatched. Germline CDR1 reads KGHSY; CDR2 reads FQNENV. CDR3 length: 15 residues. The CDR3 sequence is CASSLQVGQGYGYTF. The DNA of the CDR3 is TGTGCCAGCAGCCTCCAGGTGGGACAGGGGTATGGCTACACCTTC.

A few counts support this clone. This chain joins TRBV6-6 and TRBJ1-5; no reliable D call. The CDR3 is made up of 14 amino acids. The V gene's germline CDR1 is MNHNY and CDR2 SVGAGI (reference sequence). Trimming took off 6 bases at V and 5 bases at J, with 14 bases between the two ends. CDR3 DNA sequence: TGTGCCAGCAGCCCAGGACTGGCGGATCAGCCCCAGCATTTT. Protein sequence: CASSPGLADQPQHF.

This clone was observed a few times. The chain recombines TRBV5-4 with TRBJ2-2, with 9 bases lining up with TRBD1. After removal of 4 bases from V and 7 bases from J, the junction contained 11 bases not matched to a gene. The CDR3 is 16 residues long. Germline V gene data show CDR1 as SGHNT and CDR2 as YYREEE (reference sequence). The CDR3 region is CASSRTGTGYGGELFF. CDR3 DNA sequence: TGTGCCAGCAGCCGTACCGGGACAGGGTACGGCGGGGAGCTGTTTTTT.

The genes are TRBV10-3 and TRBJ1-2, with D possibly matching TRBD1 (5 bases). CDR1 is ENHRY and CDR2 is SYGVKD in the germline V gene. Between the trimmed V and J ends, which lost 6 bases and 3 bases, there was a span of 23 bases. The CDR3 has 17 amino acids. The CDR3 is CAIRDSLSPGLHYGYTF. CDR3 in DNA: TGTGCCATCAGAGACAGTCTCTCTCCAGGGTTACACTATGGCTACACCTTC.

The rearrangement links TRBV4-2 to TRBJ2-7, with 14 positions matching TRBD2. The V gene's germline CDR1 is LGHNA and CDR2 YNFKEQ. This CDR3 comprises 17 residues. The junction had 14 bases not matched to a gene; V was cut back by 4 bases and J by 9 bases. CDR3 nucleotide sequence: TGTGCCAGCAGCCCACAAGGGGGACTAGCGGGGGACCTACGGCAGTACTTC. Translated: CASSPQGGLAGDLRQYF.

This sequence joins TRBV30 and TRBJ2-7; D remains ambiguous. The V gene lost 2 bases and the J gene lost 3 bases, with 8 bases spanning the gap. CDR1 and CDR2 (germline): GTSNPN, SVGIG (reference sequence). The CDR3 is made up of 12 amino acids. The CDR3 region is CAWSLHSYEQYF. The CDR3, as DNA: TGTGCCTGGAGTCTCCACAGCTACGAGCAGTACTTC.

CDR3 nucleotides: TGTGCCAGTGGGGCAGGGCCCAGGAACGAGCAGTACTTC. Translating gives CASGAGPRNEQYF. The rearrangement links TRBV13 to TRBJ2-7, with D tentatively TRBD1 (5 bases). CDR1 PRHDT and CDR2 FYEKMQ come from the germline V gene (reference sequence). The CDR3 contains 13 residues. The germline V and J ends were trimmed by 9 bases and 5 bases, with 17 bases remaining between them.

This clone occurred a few times. This chain links TRBV11-3 with TRBJ2-7; 8 bases are shared with TRBD1. This CDR3 region has 13 residues. The V and J ends lost 5 bases and 4 bases, in that order; junction bases with no gene match: 4. Germline CDR1 reads SGHNT; CDR2 reads YENEEA. CDR3 amino acids: CASSLRTGYEQYF. The CDR3 DNA reads TGTGCCAGCAGCCTACGGACAGGGTACGAGCAGTACTTC. Supplemented by reference TRBV11-3 and TRBJ2-7, the full variable domain reads EAGVVQSPRYKIIEKKQPVAFWCNPISGHNTLYWYLQNLGQGPELLIRYENEEAVDDSQLPKDRFSAERLKGVDSTLKIQPAELGDSAVYLCASSLRTGYEQYFGPGTRLTVT.

Note on this clone: The same CDR3 is also encoded by other DNA sequences in this sample. The genes are TRBV9 and TRBJ1-5, with D perhaps TRBD1 (6 bases). Per germline, CDR1 SGDLS and CDR2 YYNGEE. The CDR3 is 15 amino acids. V dropped 0 bases and J dropped 2 bases, with 9 bases sitting between them. The CDR3 loop is CASSVGGGGNQPQHF. The CDR3 nucleotides are TGTGCCAGCAGCGTAGGGGGGGGCGGCAATCAGCCCCAGCATTTT.

This clone has a handful of counts. This sequence joins TRBV2 and TRBJ2-7, with D possibly being TRBD2 (7 bases). CDR1 is SNHLY, CDR2 FYNNEI, per germline. V lost 7 bases to trimming and J lost 6 bases, with 16 bases between them. The CDR3 covers 13 residues. CDR3 coding DNA: TGTGCCAGCAAGGGGGAGGGCCCGGGCGAGCAGTACTTC. Residues: CASKGEGPGEQYF.

This clone was detected only a few times. The chain uses TRBV6-1 and TRBJ1-1; possible D gene TRBD1, 5 bases. Germline assignment: CDR1 MNHNS and CDR2 SASEGT. The CDR3 contains 12 residues. V lost 10 bases, J lost 7 bases, and 16 bases lay in between. The CDR3 is CAILAPGGEAFF. The CDR3, as DNA: TGTGCCATCCTAGCCCCCGGGGGTGAAGCTTTCTTT.

The table lists this clone with a few counts. The CDR3 bases are TGTGCCAGTAGTACAACCGGGACAGGGGTCGCGTCTCAGCCCCAGCATTTT. Translating it yields CASSTTGTGVASQPQHF. This chain connects TRBV19 to TRBJ1-5; 10 bases align to TRBD1. The CDR3 is 17 amino acids. With 4 bases clipped from V and 6 bases from J, the junction kept 12 bases outside the gene matches. Per germline, CDR1 LNHDA and CDR2 SQIVND (reference sequence).

This clone turned up a few times. V and J are TRBV2 and TRBJ2-5; 11 nucleotides align to TRBD1. The J call may not be correct, given that the DNA end is closer to TRBJ2-7. This CDR3 has 14 amino acids. Germline V lookup: CDR1 SNHLY, CDR2 FYNNEI. CDR3 DNA: TGTGCCAGCAGTGTCCGGGACAGGGGGTACGAGCAGTACTTC. Protein sequence: CASSVRDRGYEQYF.

The chain recombines TRBV4-2 with TRBJ2-1; no clear D. The germline V and J ends were trimmed by 1 base and 8 bases, with 9 bases remaining between them. Per germline, CDR1 LGHNA and CDR2 YNFKEQ. This CDR3 has 13 residues. CDR3 amino acids: CASSQGLADEQFF. CDR3 DNA: TGTGCCAGCAGCCAAGGTTTGGCCGATGAGCAGTTCTTC.

The chain recombines TRBV19 with TRBJ2-4; 7 bases line up with TRBD2. Germline lookup yields CDR1 LNHDA and CDR2 SQIVND (reference sequence). V dropped 3 bases and J dropped 0; count of bases not matched to a gene: 11. The CDR3 has 18 residues. The DNA of the CDR3 is TGTGCCAGTAGTATTTTAGGTTCTAGCGGTCTAGCCAAAAACATTCAGTACTTC. Residues: CASSILGSSGLAKNIQYF.

The genes are TRBV7-3 and TRBJ1-1; TRBD1 might be the D (6 bases). Germline V lookup: CDR1 SGHTA, CDR2 FQGTGA. CDR3 length equals 16 residues. V was cut by 7 bases and J by 6 bases, with 24 bases left in between. The CDR3 bases are TGTGCCAGCAAAAAAGAAGGGGGGGCAAGCCTCTCTGAAGCTTTCTTT. Protein: CASKKEGGASLSEAFF.

This clone was seen more than once but under ten times. The chain recombines TRBV11-2 with TRBJ2-1, with 8 positions matching TRBD2. With 1 base clipped from V and 15 bases from J, the junction kept 5 bases outside the gene matches. The CDR3 spans 12 residues. Germline CDR1 SGHAT, CDR2 FQNNGV. The CDR3 nucleotides are TGTGCCAGCAGCTTAGTTAGCGGGAAGGCGTTCTTC. It is translated as CASSLVSGKAFF.

The rearrangement joins TRBV7-8 to TRBJ2-7; D gene unclear. Germline V gene data show CDR1 as SGHVS and CDR2 as FQNEAQ. The CDR3 length is 13 residues. V lost 2 bases and J 0 bases, leaving 5 bases between the germline ends. CDR3 sequence reads: CASSLRYSYEQYF. Here the CDR3 DNA reads TGTGCCAGCAGCTTACGGTACTCCTACGAGCAGTACTTC.

This clone was counted between two and nine times. The chain carries TRBV6-5 and TRBJ2-7; 8 nucleotides align to TRBD1. The CDR3 spans 14 residues. V lost 5 bases to trimming and J lost 4 bases; unmatched junction nucleotides: 7. Germline V gene lookup returns CDR1 MNHEY and CDR2 SVGAGI. The CDR3 bases are TGTGCCAGCAGTCGACAGGGGCAGGGGTACGAGCAGTACTTC. It is translated as CASSRQGQGYEQYF.

The chain uses TRBV5-1 and TRBJ2-1; 9 bases are a match to TRBD2. This CDR3 has 15 amino acids. Germline-derived CDR1 and CDR2 are SGHRS and YFSETQ. The junction had 7 bases not matched to a gene; V was cut back by 4 bases and J by 5 bases. Here the CDR3 reads CASSQRLAGNNEQFF. The CDR3, as DNA: TGCGCCAGCAGCCAGAGGCTAGCGGGAAACAATGAGCAGTTCTTC.

This sequence joins TRBV5-4 and TRBJ2-1; 8 bases agree with TRBD1. Trimming took 4 bases from V and 8 from J; bases not matched to a gene: 8. This CDR3 comprises 14 residues. CDR1 SGHNT and CDR2 YYREEE come from the germline V gene (reference sequence). The DNA of the CDR3 is TGTGCCAGCAGCCAGGGGGCCGGGAAGGATGAGCAGTTCTTC. Encoded protein: CASSQGAGKDEQFF.

Concerning this clone: At one end, the junction sequence differs from germline, possibly due to a read error. The chain has TRBV7-7 and TRBJ2-2; D unclear. The CDR3 sequence is 14 residues long. The germline CDR1 and CDR2 sequences are SSHAT and FNYEAQ (reference sequence). CDR3 nucleotides: TGTGCTAGCAGCTTTGCGGAAAACACCGGGGAGCTGTTTTTT. Residues: CASSFAENTGELFF. Drawing the rest from reference TRBV7-7 and TRBJ2-2, the complete variable domain is GAGVSQSPRYKVTKRGQDVTLRCDPISSHATLYWYQQALGQGPEFLTYFNYEAQPDKSGLPSDRFSAERPEGSISTLTIQRTEQRDSAMYRCASSFAENTGELFFGEGSRLTVL.

This clone was detected a few times. This chain links TRBV4-2 with TRBJ1-4, with D unresolved. CDR1 is LGHNA and CDR2 is YNFKEQ in the germline V gene. The CDR3 consists of 15 residues. Trimming removed 0 bases from V and 0 bases from J, with 5 bases in between. The CDR3 DNA sequence: TGTGCCAGCAGCCAAGAGGCCGCAACTAATGAAAAACTGTTTTTT. The encoded protein is CASSQEAATNEKLFF.

The CDR3 reads CASSPGQGPGANVLTF. The CDR3 coding sequence is TGTGCCAGCAGTCCGGGACAGGGACCTGGGGCCAACGTCCTGACTTTC. The chain is built from TRBV7-8 and TRBJ2-6; 9 bases agree with TRBD1. J lost 2 bases, V lost 6 bases, and 5 bases had no gene match. Looked up from germline, CDR1 is SGHVS and CDR2 is FQNEAQ. This CDR3 is built from 16 residues.

V is TRBV7-2 and J is TRBJ2-7; 7 bases agree with TRBD1. Germline CDR1 reads SGHTA; CDR2 reads FQGNSA. This CDR3 is built from 17 residues. After removal of 4 bases from V and 0 bases from J, the junction contained 12 bases not matched to a gene. The DNA for the CDR3 is TGTGCCAGCAGCTCAATTTCTACCGGGACAGACTCCTACGAGCAGTACTTC. Amino acid sequence: CASSSISTGTDSYEQYF.

Written as DNA, the CDR3 is TGTGCCAGCAGCCCCGGGAGGTGGGTGGGCCCCTACAATGAGCAGTTCTTC. It is translated as CASSPGRWVGPYNEQFF. V is TRBV7-3 and J is TRBJ2-1; TRBD2 matches at 7 bases. CDR3 length equals 17 residues. V shed 5 bases, J shed 2 bases, and the junction held 12 bases outside the gene matches. The germline gives CDR1 SGHTA, CDR2 FQGTGA.